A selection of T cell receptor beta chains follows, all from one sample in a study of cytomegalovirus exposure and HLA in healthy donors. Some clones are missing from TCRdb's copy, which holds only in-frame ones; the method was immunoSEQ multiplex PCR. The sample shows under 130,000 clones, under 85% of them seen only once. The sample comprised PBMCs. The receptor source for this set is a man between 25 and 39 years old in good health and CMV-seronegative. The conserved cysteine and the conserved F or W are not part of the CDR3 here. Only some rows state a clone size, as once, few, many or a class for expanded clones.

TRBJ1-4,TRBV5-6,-,ASSLGPGNEKLF
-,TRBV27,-,ASSPTGTSGYSSYEQY
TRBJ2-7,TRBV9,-,ASTRTGSPYEQY
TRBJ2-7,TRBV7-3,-,ASSLSRGYEQY
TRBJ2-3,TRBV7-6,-,ASSLQGLADTQY
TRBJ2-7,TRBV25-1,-,ASSDGSTYEQY
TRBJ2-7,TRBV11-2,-,ASSLQGGGYYEQY
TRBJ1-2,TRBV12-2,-,ARTRRQGDGYT
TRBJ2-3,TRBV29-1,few,SVETGGSDTQY
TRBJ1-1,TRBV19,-,ASSIVVGGLNTEAF
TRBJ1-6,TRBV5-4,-,ASSLRRGSPLH
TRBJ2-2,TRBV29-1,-,SAGTANTGELF
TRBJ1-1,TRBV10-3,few,AIAGQMNTEAF
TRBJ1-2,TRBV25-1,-,ASSEEQDYGYT
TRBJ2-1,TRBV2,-,ASSPQGLGNEQF
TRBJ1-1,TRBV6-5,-,ASNPNNPPPEAF
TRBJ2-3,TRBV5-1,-,ASSLTGEDTQY
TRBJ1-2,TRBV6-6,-,ASRRGQGHGYT
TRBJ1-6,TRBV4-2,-,ASSYGTGDSPLH
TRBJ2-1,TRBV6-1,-,ASSVDSGDNEQF
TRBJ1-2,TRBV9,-,ASSRSWERGGTSYGYT
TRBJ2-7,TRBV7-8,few,ASSTTGEEQY
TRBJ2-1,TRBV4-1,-,ASGASGRDNEQF
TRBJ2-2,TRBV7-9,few,ASSVGPPEGGELF
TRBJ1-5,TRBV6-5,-,ASSYGWGDQPQH
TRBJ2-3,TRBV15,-,ATSRAGGLAGGADTQY
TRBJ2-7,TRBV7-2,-,ASSPSRGSSYEQY
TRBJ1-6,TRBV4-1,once,ASSRLPGQGRR
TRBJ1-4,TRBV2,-,ASSDRATNEKLF
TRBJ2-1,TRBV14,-,ASSHLSYNEQF
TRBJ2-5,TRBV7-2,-,ASSLGFGGTQETQY
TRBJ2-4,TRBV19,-,ASKPGPIIRNIQY
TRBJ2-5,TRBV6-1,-,ASSTYEETQY
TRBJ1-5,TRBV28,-,ASSAPLTGVDQPQH
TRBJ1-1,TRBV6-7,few,ASSDWGGGMNTEAF
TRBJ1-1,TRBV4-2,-,ASSQQTGVNTEAF
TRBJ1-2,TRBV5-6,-,ASSSNLDSLYGYT
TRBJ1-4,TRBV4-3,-,ASSRERGTNEKLF
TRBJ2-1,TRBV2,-,ASRSSGTVKVNEQF